These 30 T cell receptor beta chains were sequenced from one sample in a study of type 1 regulatory T cells. TCRdb analysed the reads with MiXCR anew, one entry per CDR3 protein. The table shows under 85,000 distinct CDR3 sequences, with around 49% occurring only once. These receptors have no identified antigens. Sequences were obtained from cultured non-Tr1 T cells, either the whole culture or a sorted T cell fraction (not recorded which). These receptors all stem from a human donor in good health.

Details on this clonotype: A junction end diverges from the germline sequence, so it may reflect a read error. The chain uses TRBV13 and TRBJ1-3; D might be TRBD1 (5 bases). This CDR3 has 12 amino acids. CDR1 and CDR2 (germline): PRHDT, FYEKMQ (reference sequence). The chain's CDR3 is CASSLGDNYRHF. As DNA, the CDR3 is TGTGCCAGCAGCTTAGGGGACAACTATCGGCATTTT.

This clonotype was recorded a few times. J is TRBJ1-1 and V is TRBV7-8, with D unresolved. Germline V gene sequence: CDR1 SGHVS, CDR2 FQNEAQ. Trimming removed 5 bases from V and 3 bases from J, with 16 bases in between. The CDR3 is made up of 15 amino acids. The CDR3 here is CASSPRSSTDTEAFF. As DNA, the CDR3 is TGTGCCAGCAGCCCCCGTTCCAGTACTGACACTGAAGCTTTCTTT.

The chain has TRBV18 and TRBJ2-1; 11 positions match TRBD1. The CDR3 is 18 residues long. Unmatched junction bases numbered 14, after V lost 4 bases and J lost 6 bases. Germline V gene data show CDR1 as KGHSH and CDR2 as LQKENI. The CDR3 bases are TGTGCCAGCTCACGTGGAGGACAGGGGGCTGCCCCGGGCAATGAGCAGTTCTTC. Translation gives CASSRGGQGAAPGNEQFF.

Of note for this clonotype: Given a much more abundant clone one base away, this may be a read error. Here the CDR3 omits its conserved ending phenylalanine or tryptophan, so a read error is the likely source. This chain joins TRBV7-2 and TRBJ2-3; 7 bases align to TRBD2. Trimming at V came to 1 base and at J to 1 base, leaving 5 bases not matched to a gene. Germline CDR1 is SGHTA and CDR2 is FQGNSA. This CDR3 has 16 amino acids. The CDR3 sequence is CASSLVVGGGTDTQYI. Here the CDR3 DNA reads TGTGCCAGCAGCTTAGTAGTTGGGGGGGGCACAGATACGCAGTATATT.

V gene TRBV11-1 combines with J gene TRBJ2-3; D is uncertain. The CDR3 is 13 residues long. With 4 bases removed from V and 2 bases from J, the gap between germline ends came to 7 bases. Germline V gives CDR1 SGHAT, CDR2 FQDESV (reference sequence). CDR3 nucleotide sequence: TGTGCCAGCAGCTACGAATTCACAGATACGCAGTATTTT. This gives the protein CASSYEFTDTQYF.

V and J are TRBV28 and TRBJ1-5; the match to TRBD1 covers 7 bases. This CDR3 comprises 16 residues. Germline V lookup: CDR1 MDHEN, CDR2 SYDVKM. The J segment lost 3 bases and the V segment lost 7 bases, leaving 12 bases of the junction unmatched. The CDR3 is CASTPGQRCNNQPQHF. The CDR3 region has the DNA TGTGCCAGCACCCCGGGACAGAGATGTAACAATCAGCCCCAGCATTTT.

The chain employs TRBV20-1 and TRBJ2-5; D unclear. The CDR3 runs to 12 residues. V gave up 3 bases and J gave up 5 bases, with 10 bases separating them. CDR1 and CDR2 (germline): DFQATT, SNEGSKA (reference sequence). CDR3 protein: CSASPSGETQYF. CDR3 sequence (DNA): TGCAGTGCTAGTCCGTCCGGGGAGACCCAGTACTTC.

The genes are TRBV5-1 and TRBJ1-2, with TRBD1 matching 7 bases. There are 14 residues in the CDR3. V dropped 3 bases and J dropped 4; count of bases not matched to a gene: 6. CDR1 and CDR2 (germline): SGHRS, YFSETQ. The CDR3 protein is CASSSTGTAYGYTF. DNA for the CDR3: TGCGCCAGCAGCTCCACCGGGACAGCCTATGGCTACACCTTC.

This rearrangement joins TRBV11-2 to TRBJ2-2; D ambiguous. Germline CDR1 reads SGHAT; CDR2 reads FQNNGV. Between the trimmed V and J ends, which lost 1 base and 1 base, there was a span of 22 bases. This CDR3 has 20 residues. The CDR3 DNA sequence: TGTGCCAGCAGCTTAGGCGGAGTGAGCTCGCAGGTCAAGAACACCGGGGAGCTGTTTTTT. Translation: CASSLGGVSSQVKNTGELFF.

This clonotype was counted a few times. V is TRBV20-1 and J is TRBJ1-1; D unclear. This CDR3 spans 17 amino acids. The V end was cut by 3 bases, the J end by 4 bases, with 24 bases between. Germline values: CDR1 DFQATT, CDR2 SNEGSKA (reference sequence). This chain's CDR3 is CSARAMRPDRGGTEAFF. The CDR3 DNA sequence: TGCAGTGCTAGGGCCATGCGGCCTGACCGGGGTGGCACTGAAGCTTTCTTT.

Here the CDR3 reads CASSEWGGSTDTQYF. CDR3 nucleotide sequence: TGTGCCAGCAGTGAATGGGGGGGAAGCACAGATACGCAGTATTTT. The genes are TRBV28 and TRBJ2-3, with 7 bases that match TRBD2. The CDR3 loop spans 15 amino acids. Germline CDR1 and CDR2: MDHEN and SYDVKM. The V segment lost 5 bases and the J segment 0 bases; nucleotides outside the gene matches: 5.

This clonotype was counted many times. The V and J genes are TRBV2 and TRBJ1-1; D uncertain. The CDR3 extends over 13 amino acids. Trimming removed 4 bases from V and 7 bases from J, with 13 bases in between. CDR1 and CDR2 from the germline V gene are SNHLY and FYNNEI. Here the CDR3 reads CASSGMGNLEAFF. As DNA, the CDR3 is TGTGCCAGCAGTGGGATGGGGAACCTTGAAGCTTTCTTT.

The chain couples TRBV20-1 to TRBJ1-2; possibly TRBD1 for D (5 bases). The CDR3 is 13 residues long. The germline CDR1 and CDR2 sequences are DFQATT and SNEGSKA (reference sequence). V gave up 0 bases and J gave up 8 bases, with 13 bases separating them. The chain's CDR3 is CSARDRAGYGYTF. In nucleotides, the CDR3 is TGCAGTGCTAGAGATCGGGCAGGGTACGGCTACACCTTC.

The chain combines TRBV19 with TRBJ1-2; TRBD1 matches 7 bases. The junction had 6 bases not matched to a gene; V was cut back by 5 bases and J by 3 bases. The CDR3 loop spans 14 amino acids. Germline values: CDR1 LNHDA, CDR2 SQIVND (reference sequence). CDR3 coding DNA: TGTGCCAGTAGTCCCGCGACAGGGCACTATGGCTACACCTTC. It is translated as CASSPATGHYGYTF.

The chain carries TRBV14 and TRBJ1-1, with D maybe TRBD1 (6 bases). V gave up 2 bases and J gave up 1 base, with 8 bases separating them. The V gene's germline CDR1 is SGHDN and CDR2 FVKESK. The CDR3 runs 14 residues. DNA of the CDR3: TGTGCCAGCAGCCAACAGGGGAGGAACACTGAAGCTTTCTTT. Its protein is CASSQQGRNTEAFF.

This sequence joins TRBV20-1 and TRBJ1-6, with 11 positions matching TRBD1. The CDR3 length is 16 residues. V shed 0 bases and J 8 bases; nucleotides not matched to a gene: 6. The germline V gene has CDR1 DFQATT and CDR2 SNEGSKA (reference sequence). The DNA for the CDR3 is TGCAGTGCTAGAGATTGGGACAGGGGGTTGGATTCACCCCTCCACTTT. As protein: CSARDWDRGLDSPLHF.

The CDR3 is CRLSGGVDTQYF. The CDR3, as DNA: TGCAGGTTAAGCGGGGGGGTTGATACGCAGTATTTT. V usage is TRBV20-1 and J usage is TRBJ2-3; 10 bases align to TRBD2. The CDR3 contains 12 residues. Germline V gene data show CDR1 as DFQATT and CDR2 as SNEGSKA (reference sequence).

The chain uses TRBV19 and TRBJ1-5; no firm D call. CDR1 and CDR2 (germline): LNHDA, SQIVND (reference sequence). CDR3 length: 13 amino acids. V was cut by 7 bases and J by 1 base, with 8 bases left in between. The CDR3 loop is CASNGRSNQPQHF. The CDR3 DNA is TGTGCCAGTAACGGCAGAAGCAATCAGCCCCAGCATTTT. Together with reference TRBV19 and TRBJ1-5, the CDR3 gives the full variable domain: DGGITQSPKYLFRKEGQNVTLSCEQNLNHDAMYWYRQDPGQGLRLIYYSQIVNDFQKGDIAEGYSVSREKKESFPLTVTSAQKNPTAFYLCASNGRSNQPQHFGDGTRLSIL.

V and J are TRBV5-6 and TRBJ1-4, with D possibly TRBD1 on 5 matching bases. V lost 2 bases to trimming and J lost 8 bases, with 10 bases between them. Germline-derived CDR1 and CDR2 are SGHDT and YYEEEE. There are 13 residues in the CDR3. CDR3 coding DNA: TGTGCCAGCAGCTTAGGGGTACGGGAAAAACTGTTTTTT. It translates to CASSLGVREKLFF.

The chain employs TRBV7-9 and TRBJ2-3; D perhaps matches TRBD2 (6 bases). CDR1 is SEHNR, CDR2 FQNEAQ, per germline (reference sequence). The V and J ends lost 2 bases and 3 bases respectively, with 15 bases between them. The CDR3 runs to 16 residues. CDR3 sequence (DNA): TGTGCCAGCAGCTTACTGGGCAGGGAGGCTACAGATACGCAGTATTTT. Its translation is CASSLLGREATDTQYF.

The chain carries TRBV7-9 and TRBJ2-5; the D call may be TRBD1 or TRBD2 (5 bases each). Trimming stripped 2 bases from V and 3 bases from J, with 10 bases between. The CDR3 consists of 14 residues. Germline V gives CDR1 SEHNR, CDR2 FQNEAQ (reference sequence). CDR3 region: CASSLSGTEETQYF. CDR3 coding DNA: TGTGCCAGCAGCTTATCAGGGACGGAAGAGACCCAGTACTTC.

The chain joins TRBV5-6 to TRBJ2-7; tentatively, D is TRBD1 or TRBD2 (7 bases each). The CDR3 length is 14 residues. With 4 bases removed from V and 5 bases from J, the gap between germline ends came to 16 bases. The V gene's germline CDR1 is SGHDT and CDR2 YYEEEE. Here the CDR3 reads CASSPRGGDHEQYF. Here the CDR3 DNA reads TGTGCCAGCAGCCCCAGGGGGGGAGACCACGAGCAGTACTTC.

The chain uses TRBV5-1 and TRBJ1-2; D call uncertain. Trimming cost V 4 bases and J 1 base, with 11 bases left between them. From germline, CDR1 is SGHRS and CDR2 YFSETQ. The CDR3 loop spans 14 amino acids. The CDR3 here is CASSLQHINYGYTF. The CDR3 DNA reads TGCGCCAGCAGCCTCCAGCATATTAACTATGGCTACACCTTC.

This chain uses TRBV6-2 or TRBV6-3 with TRBJ1-2, with 7 nucleotides matching TRBD1. Germline V gene data show CDR1 as MNHEY and CDR2 as SVGEGT. Trimming removed 4 bases from V and 3 bases from J; junction bases left unmatched: 11. The CDR3 loop spans 16 amino acids. CDR3 DNA: TGTGCCAGCAGTTCTACCCCAGGGGGTAGGGACTATGGCTACACCTTC. Translated: CASSSTPGGRDYGYTF.

J is TRBJ1-1 and V is TRBV12-3 or TRBV12-4; perhaps TRBD1 as D (5 bases). CDR3 length: 13 residues. V lost 2 bases and J 8 bases, leaving 12 bases between the germline ends. The chain's CDR3 is CASSLRDGKEAFF. CDR3 bases: TGTGCCAGCAGTTTACGGGACGGCAAGGAAGCTTTCTTT.

By sample fraction, this clonotype is medium-sized. This chain links TRBV4-1 with TRBJ1-4; no definite D call. Germline CDR1 MGHRA, CDR2 YSYEKL. The CDR3 covers 18 residues. V gave up 0 bases and J gave up 0 bases, with 14 bases separating them. This CDR3 is CASSQDLSGPATNEKLFF. The DNA of the CDR3 is TGCGCCAGCAGCCAAGATTTATCGGGTCCGGCAACTAATGAAAAACTGTTTTTT.

The chain is built from TRBV20-1 and TRBJ2-7; TRBD1 matches at 9 bases. The J segment lost 3 bases and the V segment lost 3 bases, leaving 9 bases of the junction unmatched. The CDR3 length is 15 residues. CDR1 is DFQATT, CDR2 SNEGSKA, per germline (reference sequence). CDR3 nucleotides: TGCAGTGCTAGCCTTGGGACAGGGCTTTACTACGAGCAGTACTTC. Encoded protein: CSASLGTGLYYEQYF.

The CDR3 protein is CASSLPTLNTEAFF. The CDR3 nucleotides are TGTGCCAGCAGCTTACCGACATTGAACACTGAAGCTTTCTTT. The chain links TRBV7-9 to TRBJ1-1; D call uncertain. This CDR3 contains 14 residues. Deletions cut 2 bases from V and 0 bases from J, with 7 bases between. CDR1 SEHNR and CDR2 FQNEAQ come from the germline V gene (reference sequence).

A few counts support this clonotype. This chain connects TRBV10-3 to TRBJ1-2; maybe TRBD1 (6 bases). The germline CDR1 and CDR2 sequences are ENHRY and SYGVKD. Trimming cost V 9 bases and J 8 bases, with 19 bases left between them. The CDR3 is made up of 13 amino acids. The DNA of the CDR3 is TGTGCCATTAACAGGGAATATTCGGAAGGCTACACCTTC. Protein: CAINREYSEGYTF.

This clonotype turned up a few times. The rearrangement uses TRBV5-6 and TRBJ1-1, with 11 bases aligning to TRBD1. Germline CDR1 and CDR2: SGHDT and YYEEEE. The junction had 7 bases not matched to a gene; V was cut back by 1 base and J by 5 bases. The CDR3 has 16 amino acids. CDR3 nucleotides: TGTGCCAGCAGCTTGCGAGGGACAGGGGGGCGGACTGAAGCTTTCTTT. Translating it yields CASSLRGTGGRTEAFF. Combining the CDR3 with reference TRBV5-6 and TRBJ1-1 gives the whole variable domain DAGVTQSPTHLIKTRGQQVTLRCSPKSGHDTVSWYQQALGQGPQFIFQYYEEEERQRGNFPDRFSGHQFPNYSSELNVNALLLGDSALYLCASSLRGTGGRTEAFFGQGTRLTVV.